The 19 T cell receptor beta chains reported below all come from one sample, sequenced in a study of beta chain features in type 1 diabetes. Every isolated RNA sample was fully reverse transcribed, so sequencing captured expressed TCRB transcripts. TCRdb's table, derived via immunoSEQ multiplex PCR, lists solely in-frame clones and lacks some. The profile shows approximately 150,000 clones, almost 65% of them singletons. General study points: Shortening of TCRB CDR3s, moderate but significant, appeared in all four CD4+ subsets of Type 1 diabetes patients.

The antigens these receptors bind are not known. Sequenced input: naive CD4+ T cells from blood. Receptors were obtained from a man younger than 40 with type 1 diabetes.

The chain joins TRBV23-1 to TRBJ2-1; 10 nucleotides agree with TRBD1. TRBV23-1 is an ORF, and what it does is uncertain. This CDR3 region has 14 residues. The trim removed 6 bases at V and 4 bases at J, leaving 3 bases unmatched. This CDR3 is CASRDRGRYNEQFF. The CDR3 DNA reads as TGCGCCAGCAGAGACAGGGGGCGATACAATGAGCAGTTCTTC.

The chain carries TRBV15 and TRBJ2-2; 9 nucleotides align to TRBD2. The V segment lost 2 bases and the J segment 5 bases; nucleotides outside the gene matches: 6. The germline V gene has CDR1 LNHNV and CDR2 YYDKDF (reference sequence). This CDR3 contains 16 residues. The DNA of the CDR3 is TGTGCCACCAGCAGATCGGGACTAGCTGGTACCGGGGAGCTGTTTTTT. This gives the protein CATSRSGLAGTGELFF.

The V gene is TRBV20-1, the J gene TRBJ1-1; D is perhaps TRBD1 (5 bases). Between the trimmed V and J ends, which lost 1 base and 7 bases, there was a span of 7 bases. This CDR3 has 11 residues. Germline V lookup: CDR1 DFQATT, CDR2 SNEGSKA (reference sequence). CDR3 DNA sequence: TGCAGTGCTAGAGGGGGCTTTGAAGCTTTCTTT. Its translation is CSARGGFEAFF.

There are a few counts of this clone. V gene TRBV30 combines with J gene TRBJ2-7; 7 bases map to TRBD1. Germline V gives CDR1 GTSNPN, CDR2 SVGIG (reference sequence). The V gene end was trimmed by 4 bases and the J gene end by 2 bases; junction bases not matched to a gene: 11. The CDR3 loop spans 15 amino acids. For the CDR3, the DNA is TGTGCCTGGATTCCTACAGGGGCCAATACCTACGAGCAGTACTTC. It codes for CAWIPTGANTYEQYF.

The rearrangement uses TRBV5-1 and TRBJ2-2, with D perhaps given as TRBD1 or TRBD2 (6 bases each). The germline CDR1 and CDR2 sequences are SGHRS and YFSETQ. CDR3 length: 16 amino acids. V lost 4 bases and J lost 0, with 13 bases in between. CDR3 bases: TGCGCCAGCAGCGCGGGACATCTATCGAACACCGGGGAGCTGTTTTTT. The encoded protein is CASSAGHLSNTGELFF.

The rearrangement joins TRBV30 to TRBJ1-4, with 9 bases fitting TRBD1. Germline V CDR1 and CDR2: GTSNPN, SVGIG (reference sequence). V dropped 1 base and J dropped 7; count of bases not matched to a gene: 4. This CDR3 region has 14 residues. The CDR3 DNA is TGTGCCTGGAGTGCAACAGGGGGCGGTGAAAAACTGTTTTTT. Translation gives CAWSATGGGEKLFF. The full variable domain, in which reference TRBV30 and TRBJ1-4 provide the parts outside the CDR3, is SQTIHQWPATLVQPVGSPLSLECTVEGTSNPNLYWYRQAAGRGLQLLFYSVGIGQISSEVPQNLSASRPQDRQFILSSKKLLLSDSGFYLCAWSATGGGEKLFFGSGTQLSVL.

The chain has TRBV7-8 and TRBJ2-7; the D call may be TRBD1 or TRBD2 (7 bases each). The CDR3 has 16 amino acids. In germline, CDR1 is SGHVS, CDR2 FQNEAQ. Trimming left V 5 bases short and J 0 bases short, with 17 bases between. The CDR3, as DNA: TGTGCCAGCAGCCCTAATCAGGGGGGGTTCTCCTACGAGCAGTACTTC. Amino acids: CASSPNQGGFSYEQYF.

V gene TRBV20-1 combines with J gene TRBJ1-4; TRBD1 agrees at 7 bases. The CDR3 contains 11 residues. Germline trimming cut 6 bases from V and 11 bases from J; bases unmatched to any gene: 6. In germline, CDR1 is DFQATT, CDR2 SNEGSKA (reference sequence). In DNA form, the CDR3 reads TGCAGTGCCCCGGACAGGAGTAAACTGTTTTTT. It is translated as CSAPDRSKLFF.

Comment on this clone: The identical CDR3 is also encoded by other nucleotide sequences in the sample. The gene calls are TRBV7-2 and TRBJ2-7, with D possibly TRBD1 on 6 matching bases. Trimming removed 1 base at V and 4 bases at J, with 8 bases between. The CDR3 spans 13 residues. Looked up from germline, CDR1 is SGHTA and CDR2 is FQGNSA. As DNA, the CDR3 is TGTGCCAGCAGCTTAGGGACAGTTTACGAGCAGTACTTC. It encodes CASSLGTVYEQYF.

V gene TRBV7-6 combines with J gene TRBJ2-5; 8 positions match TRBD2. Germline V gene data show CDR1 as SGHVS and CDR2 as FNYEAQ. The CDR3 extends over 14 amino acids. V gave up 5 bases and J gave up 4 bases; unmatched junction bases: 6. The CDR3 protein is CASSPRTSRETQYF. The DNA of the CDR3 is TGTGCCAGCAGCCCCCGGACTAGCAGAGAGACCCAGTACTTC.

The CDR3 loop reads CASSPPGGMTYEQYF. Written as DNA, the CDR3 is TGTGCCAGCTCACCACCAGGGGGGATGACCTACGAGCAGTACTTC. The chain recombines TRBV18 with TRBJ2-7, with D possibly called TRBD1 or TRBD2 (6 bases each). Trimming took 0 bases from V and 2 from J, leaving 11 bases between them. Germline V CDR1 and CDR2: KGHSH, LQKENI. This CDR3 comprises 15 residues.

The chain combines TRBV13 with TRBJ2-5; D is uncertain. The V gene lost 5 bases and the J gene lost 6 bases, with 13 bases spanning the gap. The CDR3 is 13 amino acids. Germline V CDR1 and CDR2: PRHDT, FYEKMQ (reference sequence). The CDR3 nucleotides are TGTGCCAGCAGCCTGTCGGACCTGCAGACCCAGTACTTC. It yields the protein CASSLSDLQTQYF.

The chain links TRBV14 to TRBJ2-7; D is undetermined. Germline V gene lookup returns CDR1 SGHDN and CDR2 FVKESK. Trimming pared 8 bases from V and 3 bases from J, leaving 17 bases between. The length of the CDR3 is 14 residues. The CDR3 region is CASLTYEQFYEQYF. The CDR3 DNA follows: TGTGCCAGCCTCACCTACGAACAGTTCTACGAGCAGTACTTC.

In the case of this clone: Other DNA sequences in the same sample also yield this CDR3. The J gene is TRBJ1-1, the V gene TRBV29-1; D gene ambiguous. CDR1 is SQVTM and CDR2 is ANQGSEA in the germline V gene. This CDR3 contains 12 residues. V gave up 3 bases and J gave up 1 base, with 6 bases separating them. As DNA, the CDR3 is TGCAGCGTTGAGCGGGGGAACACTGAAGCTTTCTTT. Translating gives CSVERGNTEAFF.

This clone was recorded only once. The CDR3 sequence is CASSVAGTSAANTGELFF. The CDR3 DNA reads TGTGCCAGCAGCGTAGCAGGGACTAGCGCAGCGAACACCGGGGAGCTGTTTTTT. The V and J genes are TRBV9 and TRBJ2-2; the match to TRBD2 covers 10 bases. This CDR3 has 18 residues. The ends lost 0 bases at V and 0 bases at J; junction bases unmatched: 5. Germline loops: CDR1 SGDLS, CDR2 YYNGEE.

In this sample, this clone turned up once. The chain links TRBV29-1 to TRBJ2-1; 11 bases align to TRBD1. This CDR3 is 14 amino acids long. Germline CDR1 reads SQVTM; CDR2 reads ANQGSEA. Trimming at V came to 7 bases and at J to 6 bases, leaving 8 bases not matched to a gene. CDR3 DNA: TGCAGCGGCAACCGGGACAGGGGGACCAATGAGCAGTTCTTC. Its protein product is CSGNRDRGTNEQFF.

This clone was counted a few times. The rearrangement joins TRBV28 to TRBJ2-1, with 8 bases lining up with TRBD2. Germline V gene sequence: CDR1 MDHEN, CDR2 SYDVKM. J lost 8 bases, V lost 8 bases, and 5 bases had no gene match. The CDR3 length is 12 residues. CDR3 coding DNA: TGTGCCAGCGGGACTAGTCCGGATGAGCAGTTCTTC. Its protein product is CASGTSPDEQFF.

J is TRBJ2-3 and V is TRBV4-3; D call uncertain. Trimming pared 5 bases from V and 4 bases from J, leaving 10 bases between. The length of the CDR3 is 13 residues. Germline assignment: CDR1 LGHNA and CDR2 YSLEER. CDR3 residues: CASSKGSADTQYF. The CDR3 DNA follows: TGCGCCAGCAGCAAAGGGTCAGCAGATACGCAGTATTTT.

Worth noting for this clone: This same CDR3 is encoded by further DNA sequences in the sample. Written as DNA, the CDR3 is TGTGCCAGCAGCAGTGTCACAGATACGCAGTATTTT. Protein: CASSSVTDTQYF. This sequence joins TRBV6-6 and TRBJ2-3; D unclear. Trimming pared 6 bases from V and 2 bases from J, leaving 6 bases between. CDR3 length: 12 residues. Looked up from germline, CDR1 is MNHNY and CDR2 is SVGAGI (reference sequence).